The 17 T cell receptor beta chains below were found in one sample sequenced in a study of blood T cell repertoires in COVID-19 (TCRdb year 2020). The receptor library was made with the immunoSEQ multiplex PCR assay. The table comes from immuneACCESS by way of TCRdb, which keeps in-frame sequences with V and J called. Part of the clones is missing from these tables; in studies checked, under half for an unresolved V gene and the rest for unknown reasons. Present in this sample are 55,000 to 65,000 clones, around four fifths of which were seen just once. The top ten clones comprise around 3.4% of the sample. The material sequenced was peripheral blood. Receptors were obtained from a woman aged 80 or over with acute or convalescent COVID-19.

The V gene is TRBV5-5, the J gene TRBJ2-7, with a tentative D call TRBD2 (6 bases). The length of the CDR3 is 16 residues. V was pared by 4 bases and J by 0 bases, with 17 bases between. In germline, CDR1 is SGHKS, CDR2 YYEKEE (reference sequence). CDR3 coding DNA: TGTGCCAGCAGCCTCCCCGGAGGGGCAAGCTCCTACGAGCAGTACTTC. This codes for CASSLPGGASSYEQYF.

V and J are TRBV6-6 and TRBJ1-3; no reliable D call. This CDR3 region has 16 residues. Germline loops: CDR1 MNHNY, CDR2 SVGAGI (reference sequence). The V end lost 4 bases, the J end lost 0 bases, and 13 bases lay between the germline ends. CDR3 protein: CASSSNSATSGNTIYF. Here the CDR3 DNA reads TGTGCCAGCAGTTCCAACAGTGCTACCTCTGGAAACACCATATATTTT.

The V call is TRBV5-1, the J call TRBJ2-3; no definite D call. V was pared by 4 bases and J by 5 bases, with 8 bases between. This CDR3 is 12 amino acids long. Germline values: CDR1 SGHRS, CDR2 YFSETQ. The chain's CDR3 is CASSEAGDTQYF. CDR3 DNA: TGCGCCAGCAGCGAGGCCGGAGATACGCAGTATTTT. Full variable domain (missing parts from reference TRBV5-1 and TRBJ2-3): KAGVTQTPRYLIKTRGQQVTLSCSPISGHRSVSWYQQTPGQGLQFLFEYFSETQRNKGNFPGRFSGRQFSNSRSEMNVSTLELGDSALYLCASSEAGDTQYFGPGTRLTVL.

This chain links TRBV5-1 with TRBJ2-5; the match to TRBD1 covers 7 bases. With V trimmed by 5 bases and J by 5 bases, 9 bases remained unmatched. CDR1 and CDR2 (germline): SGHRS, YFSETQ. The CDR3 sequence is 14 residues long. CDR3 nucleotides: TGCGCCAGCAGTAACCGACAGGGTCGGGAGACCCAGTACTTC. It yields the protein CASSNRQGRETQYF.

The V and J genes are TRBV5-1 and TRBJ1-4; 7 bases are shared with TRBD1. Trimming removed 7 bases from V and 5 bases from J; junction bases left unmatched: 8. Germline V lookup: CDR1 SGHRS, CDR2 YFSETQ. The CDR3 covers 14 residues. CDR3 sequence: CASGKGAPNEKLFF. The DNA for the CDR3 is TGCGCCAGCGGCAAGGGGGCTCCAAATGAAAAACTGTTTTTT.

The chain recombines TRBV27 with TRBJ2-7; perhaps TRBD1 as D (6 bases). This CDR3 region has 15 residues. Deletions cut 0 bases from V and 5 bases from J, with 14 bases between. Germline loops: CDR1 MNHEY, CDR2 SMNVEV (reference sequence). The DNA of the CDR3 is TGTGCCAGCAGTTTATCGGACACAGGGACCCACGAGCAGTACTTC. As protein: CASSLSDTGTHEQYF.

This sequence joins TRBV9 and TRBJ1-1; tentative D call: TRBD1 (5 bases). The V end was cut by 3 bases, the J end by 1 base, with 10 bases between. Germline-derived CDR1 and CDR2 are SGDLS and YYNGEE. The CDR3 consists of 14 residues. CDR3 sequence reads: CASSAQGGNTEAFF. The CDR3 coding sequence is TGTGCCAGCAGCGCCCAGGGAGGGAACACTGAAGCTTTCTTT.

The CDR3 protein is CASSALANYGYTF. In DNA, the CDR3 is TGTGCCAGCAGCGCATTAGCTAACTATGGCTACACCTTC. The rearrangement joins TRBV7-2 to TRBJ1-2, with D uncertain. Germline CDR1 reads SGHTA; CDR2 reads FQGNSA. CDR3 length equals 13 residues. Between the trimmed V and J ends, which lost 5 bases and 0 bases, there was a span of 7 bases. Supplemented by reference TRBV7-2 and TRBJ1-2, the full variable domain reads GAGVSQSPSNKVTEKGKDVELRCDPISGHTALYWYRQSLGQGLEFLIYFQGNSAPDKSGLPSDRFSAERTGGSVSTLTIQRTQQEDSAVYLCASSALANYGYTFGSGTRLTVV.

This CDR3 is CASSEPARRTEAFF. CDR3 bases: TGTGCCAGCAGCGAGCCCGCCCGGAGGACTGAAGCTTTCTTT. J is TRBJ1-1 and V is TRBV5-5; D is uncertain. This CDR3 is built from 14 residues. V lost 4 bases and J lost 5, with 15 bases in between. Germline V gene lookup returns CDR1 SGHKS and CDR2 YYEKEE (reference sequence).

The chain couples TRBV30 to TRBJ2-3; 7 nucleotides line up with TRBD2. This CDR3 region has 17 residues. Losses at the gene ends were 5 bases for V and 6 bases for J; bases not matched to a gene: 20. Germline V gene sequence: CDR1 GTSNPN, CDR2 SVGIG (reference sequence). This CDR3 reads CAWSSVGWVGGSDTQYF. The CDR3 nucleotides are TGTGCCTGGTCCTCTGTGGGATGGGTGGGAGGGTCTGATACGCAGTATTTT.

The genes are TRBV4-1 and TRBJ2-7; D call uncertain. The germline V and J ends were trimmed by 1 base and 2 bases, with 9 bases remaining between them. CDR1 and CDR2 (germline): MGHRA, YSYEKL. This CDR3 has 14 amino acids. The CDR3 DNA is TGCGCCAGCAGCCAAGCTACTTTTCCCTACGAGCAGTACTTC. It specifies CASSQATFPYEQYF.

A remark on this clone: The identical CDR3 is also encoded by other nucleotide sequences in the sample. The CDR3 DNA reads TGTGCCAGCAGTTTACTAGCGGGAGTCTACGAGCAGTACTTC. Translated, it gives CASSLLAGVYEQYF. V and J are TRBV28 and TRBJ2-7; 10 bases agree with TRBD2. The germline gives CDR1 MDHEN, CDR2 SYDVKM. The CDR3 is 14 amino acids. The V gene end was trimmed by 2 bases and the J gene end by 3 bases; junction bases not matched to a gene: 1.

The CDR3 sequence is CASSPRQGGYNEQFF. The CDR3 DNA reads TGTGCCAGTAGTCCCCGACAGGGCGGGTACAATGAGCAGTTCTTC. The genes are TRBV19 and TRBJ2-1; the match to TRBD1 covers 7 bases. Germline V gives CDR1 LNHDA, CDR2 SQIVND (reference sequence). The CDR3 spans 15 residues. V lost 5 bases to trimming and J lost 4 bases; unmatched junction nucleotides: 8.

This chain connects TRBV4-2 to TRBJ1-1, with a tentative D call TRBD1 (6 bases). The germline V gene has CDR1 LGHNA and CDR2 YNFKEQ. The CDR3 is 14 residues long. V lost 4 bases and J 6 bases, leaving 15 bases between the germline ends. CDR3 residues: CASSLPTGKAEAFF. The CDR3 DNA sequence: TGTGCCAGCAGCCTCCCAACAGGGAAGGCTGAAGCTTTCTTT.

This clone was picked up one time. The chain employs TRBV6-6 and TRBJ1-1; weak D call: TRBD1 (5 bases). This CDR3 contains 14 residues. From germline, CDR1 is MNHNY and CDR2 SVGAGI (reference sequence). V lost 2 bases, J lost 8 bases, and 15 bases lay in between. CDR3 in amino acids: CASSYPPQTEEAFF. The CDR3 region has the DNA TGTGCCAGCAGTTACCCCCCACAGACAGAAGAAGCTTTCTTT.

The chain employs TRBV5-4 and TRBJ2-1; TRBD2 agrees at 14 bases. The CDR3 has 16 residues. V gave up 4 bases and J gave up 8 bases; unmatched junction bases: 8. Germline V gene lookup returns CDR1 SGHNT and CDR2 YYREEE (reference sequence). The CDR3 protein is CASSGLGLAGVDEQFF. The CDR3 DNA reads as TGTGCCAGCAGCGGTTTGGGACTAGCGGGAGTCGATGAGCAGTTCTTC.

The chain couples TRBV6-5 to TRBJ2-1; a possible D gene is TRBD1 (7 bases). Trimming removed 2 bases from V and 6 bases from J, with 14 bases in between. The CDR3 runs to 15 residues. CDR1 is MNHEY, CDR2 SVGAGI, per germline. The chain's CDR3 is CASSYGGTAGNEQFF. The CDR3 DNA sequence: TGTGCCAGCAGTTACGGCGGGACAGCGGGCAATGAGCAGTTCTTC.